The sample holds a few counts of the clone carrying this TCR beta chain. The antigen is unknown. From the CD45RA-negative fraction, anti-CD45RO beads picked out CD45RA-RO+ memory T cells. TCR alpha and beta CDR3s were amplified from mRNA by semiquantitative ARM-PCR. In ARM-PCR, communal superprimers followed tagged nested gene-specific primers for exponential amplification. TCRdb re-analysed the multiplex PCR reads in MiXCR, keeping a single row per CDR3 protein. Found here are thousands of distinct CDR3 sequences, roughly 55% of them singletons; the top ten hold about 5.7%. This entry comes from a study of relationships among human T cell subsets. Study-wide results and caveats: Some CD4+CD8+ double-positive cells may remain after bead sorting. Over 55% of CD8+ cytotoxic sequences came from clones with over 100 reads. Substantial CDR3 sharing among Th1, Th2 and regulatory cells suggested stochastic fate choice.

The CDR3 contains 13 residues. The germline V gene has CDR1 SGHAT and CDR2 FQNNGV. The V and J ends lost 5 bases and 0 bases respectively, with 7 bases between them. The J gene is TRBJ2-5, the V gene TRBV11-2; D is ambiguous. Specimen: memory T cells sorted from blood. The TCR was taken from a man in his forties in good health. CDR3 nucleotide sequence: TGTGCCAGCAGCCCACCCGACCAAGAGACCCAGTACTTC. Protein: CASSPPDQETQYF.